These 29 T cell receptor beta chains originate from one sample sequenced in a study of spatial heterogeneity in lung cancer. TCRdb processed the 5' RACE reads anew with MiXCR; each CDR3 protein has one entry. The data show some 120,000 distinct CDR3 sequences, 12% seen once. Specified time point: blood at routine non-recurrence follow-up after resection. The study sequenced unsorted whole RNA from tumor, nontumor lung or frozen PBMC. The sequencing used PBMCs, collected at follow-up. Receptors were obtained from a male donor with early-stage non-small cell lung cancer.

At least ten counts were recorded for this clonotype. The rearrangement uses TRBV29-1 and TRBJ2-5; D gene unclear. This CDR3 region has 15 residues. V lost 5 bases to trimming and J lost 3 bases, with 19 bases between them. Germline V gives CDR1 SQVTM, CDR2 ANQGSEA. For the CDR3, the DNA is TGCAGCGTTTATGTACCGGACGGAAAGAAAGAGACCCAGTACTTC. Its protein is CSVYVPDGKKETQYF.

The gene calls are TRBV5-6 and TRBJ1-5; unclear D gene. This CDR3 comprises 16 residues. From germline, CDR1 is SGHDT and CDR2 YYEEEE. Trimming took off 4 bases at V and 3 bases at J, with 17 bases between the two ends. The DNA for the CDR3 is TGTGCCAGCAGCCTCTGGACCGGCATATTCAATCAGCCCCAGCATTTT. Protein sequence: CASSLWTGIFNQPQHF.

Many counts were recorded for this clonotype. This sequence joins TRBV7-3 and TRBJ2-2; unclear D gene. V was shortened by 2 bases and J by 7 bases, with 17 bases between the two germline ends. This CDR3 has 16 residues. Germline loops: CDR1 SGHTA, CDR2 FQGTGA. The CDR3 sequence is CASSLEVRPVDGELFF. The CDR3 DNA reads TGTGCCAGCAGCTTAGAAGTCAGGCCTGTGGACGGGGAGCTGTTTTTT. Supplemented by reference TRBV7-3 and TRBJ2-2, the full variable domain reads GAGVSQTPSNKVTEKGKYVELRCDPISGHTALYWYRQSLGQGPEFLIYFQGTGAADDSGLPNDRFFAVRPEGSVSTLKIQRTERGDSAVYLCASSLEVRPVDGELFFGEGSRLTVL.

This clonotype was picked up a small number of times. V is TRBV30 and J is TRBJ1-1; perhaps TRBD1 as D (5 bases). Germline V gene lookup returns CDR1 GTSNPN and CDR2 SVGIG (reference sequence). The V end was cut by 5 bases, the J end by 6 bases, with 10 bases between. This CDR3 region has 11 residues. The CDR3 sequence is CAWGPGPEAFF. Here the CDR3 DNA reads TGTGCCTGGGGACCGGGACCTGAAGCTTTCTTT.

This clonotype has more than one count but fewer than ten. The J gene is TRBJ1-6, the V gene TRBV7-9, with D uncertain. The CDR3 has 13 amino acids. Germline V CDR1 and CDR2: SEHNR, FQNEAQ (reference sequence). Trimming left V 5 bases short and J 9 bases short, with 11 bases between. DNA of the CDR3: TGTGCCAGCAGCCTGTCCTTATCTTCACCCCTCCACTTT. It codes for CASSLSLSSPLHF.

As regards this clonotype: Its ends do not fully match the called genes, so a read error is possible. The chain links TRBV6-2 or TRBV6-3 to TRBJ1-1; a possible D gene is TRBD1 (6 bases). CDR3 length equals 14 residues. CDR1 and CDR2 (germline): MNHEY, SVGEGT. CDR3 nucleotides: TGTGCCAGCAGTTGGGGGGGCCTGAAGACTGAAGCTTTCTTT. Amino acid sequence: CASSWGGLKTEAFF.

This clonotype was found once. The chain is built from TRBV10-3 and TRBJ2-2; no definite D call. The V end lost 7 bases, the J end lost 8 bases, and 17 bases lay between the germline ends. The germline CDR1 and CDR2 sequences are ENHRY and SYGVKD. The CDR3 spans 14 residues. The CDR3 DNA reads as TGTGCCATCAATAACGGACCGTCGTCTGGGGAGCTGTTTTTT. Its protein product is CAINNGPSSGELFF.

The V and J genes are TRBV4-3 and TRBJ1-6; D gene ambiguous. Trimming took 0 bases from V and 4 from J, leaving 7 bases between them. Germline assignment: CDR1 LGHNA and CDR2 YSLEER. There are 15 residues in the CDR3. As DNA, the CDR3 is TGCGCCAGCAGCCAAGAACGGCTATATAATTCACCCCTCCACTTT. It yields the protein CASSQERLYNSPLHF.

This clonotype was found a few times. The chain is built from TRBV9 and TRBJ2-3; 9 bases match TRBD2. The CDR3 runs 17 residues. Germline trimming cut 0 bases from V and 3 bases from J; bases unmatched to any gene: 8. From germline, CDR1 is SGDLS and CDR2 YYNGEE. Here the CDR3 DNA reads TGTGCCAGCAGCGTAGGGGGAGCGGGGGGCATGACAGATACGCAGTATTTT. Residues: CASSVGGAGGMTDTQYF.

The genes are TRBV20-1 and TRBJ2-7; D tentatively reads TRBD1 or TRBD2 (5 bases each). The CDR3 runs 14 residues. V was pared by 6 bases and J by 7 bases, with 22 bases between. In germline, CDR1 is DFQATT, CDR2 SNEGSKA (reference sequence). Here the CDR3 DNA reads TGCAGTGCAGCCCCCGCGTGGGGGAGACGGGAGCAGTACTTC. Its protein product is CSAAPAWGRREQYF.

This clonotype showed up many times. This sequence joins TRBV5-1 and TRBJ2-1, with a tentative D call TRBD1 (5 bases). The germline V gene encodes CDR1 SGHRS and CDR2 YFSETQ. The V gene lost 0 bases and the J gene lost 9 bases, with 7 bases spanning the gap. CDR3 length equals 12 residues. The CDR3 sequence is CASSLGTLEQFF. The CDR3 nucleotides read TGCGCCAGCAGCTTGGGGACACTTGAGCAGTTCTTC. The full variable domain, in which reference TRBV5-1 and TRBJ2-1 provide the parts outside the CDR3, is KAGVTQTPRYLIKTRGQQVTLSCSPISGHRSVSWYQQTPGQGLQFLFEYFSETQRNKGNFPGRFSGRQFSNSRSEMNVSTLELGDSALYLCASSLGTLEQFFGPGTRLTVL.

This clonotype was observed at least ten times. The chain joins TRBV20-1 to TRBJ1-4; D ambiguous. The CDR3 totals 13 residues. The V end lost 3 bases, the J end lost 2 bases, and 7 bases lay between the germline ends. Germline loops: CDR1 DFQATT, CDR2 SNEGSKA (reference sequence). For the CDR3, the DNA is TGCAGTGCTAGGAGGGTCACTAATGAAAAACTGTTTTTT. It is translated as CSARRVTNEKLFF.

This clonotype was counted a few times. The genes are TRBV5-1 and TRBJ1-4; D is ambiguous. The V gene's germline CDR1 is SGHRS and CDR2 YFSETQ. The CDR3 runs 14 residues. V lost 1 base to trimming and J lost 8 bases, with 12 bases between them. The CDR3, as DNA: TGCGCCAGCAGCTTGATCCCGGCACGGGAAAAACTGTTTTTT. Amino acid sequence: CASSLIPAREKLFF.

The chain employs TRBV11-1 and TRBJ2-7, with D uncertain. The CDR3 consists of 12 residues. CDR1 SGHAT and CDR2 FQDESV come from the germline V gene (reference sequence). V was shortened by 5 bases and J by 6 bases, with 11 bases between the two germline ends. In DNA form, the CDR3 reads TGTGCCAGCAGCAGGGCGCCAGGCGAGCAGTACTTC. This sequence encodes CASSRAPGEQYF.

This clonotype has only a few counts. J is TRBJ1-2 and V is TRBV28, with TRBD1 matching 11 bases. The CDR3 loop spans 15 amino acids. The trim removed 3 bases at V and 7 bases at J, leaving 7 bases unmatched. CDR1 and CDR2 (germline): MDHEN, SYDVKM. In DNA, the CDR3 is TGTGCCAGCAGTTTGATCTTCGGGACAGGGGGTGGCTACACCTTC. The encoded protein is CASSLIFGTGGGYTF.

This sequence joins TRBV14 and TRBJ2-7; 9 nucleotides match TRBD1. Looked up from germline, CDR1 is SGHDN and CDR2 is FVKESK. Germline trimming cut 4 bases from V and 5 bases from J; bases unmatched to any gene: 6. This CDR3 has 14 residues. The CDR3 spells CASSRSGQGNEQYF. In DNA, the CDR3 is TGTGCCAGCAGCCGTTCCGGACAGGGGAACGAGCAGTACTTC. The full variable domain, in which reference TRBV14 and TRBJ2-7 provide the parts outside the CDR3, is EAGVTQFPSHSVIEKGQTVTLRCDPISGHDNLYWYRRVMGKEIKFLLHFVKESKQDESGMPNNRFLAERTGGTYSTLKVQPAELEDSGVYFCASSRSGQGNEQYFGPGTRLTVT.

This clonotype was picked up many times. This chain connects TRBV19 to TRBJ1-2; maybe TRBD1 (5 bases). V lost 4 bases and J lost 7, with 13 bases in between. This CDR3 is built from 13 residues. Germline V gene sequence: CDR1 LNHDA, CDR2 SQIVND (reference sequence). The chain's CDR3 is CASSTVYGGGYTF. CDR3 nucleotides: TGTGCCAGTAGTACCGTTTACGGGGGTGGCTACACCTTC.

This clonotype was seen a handful of times. J is TRBJ2-1 and V is TRBV19; 12 nucleotides line up with TRBD2. This CDR3 has 17 amino acids. CDR1 is LNHDA and CDR2 is SQIVND in the germline V gene (reference sequence). J gave up 10 bases and V 0 bases, and 10 bases lay outside the gene matches. The CDR3 coding sequence is TGTGCCAGTAGTATAGACCCTACTAGCGGGGGGATCATCGAGCAGTTCTTC. Protein: CASSIDPTSGGIIEQFF.

The genes are TRBV18 and TRBJ2-1, with a possible D match to TRBD2 (6 bases). The germline gives CDR1 KGHSH, CDR2 LQKENI. The germline V and J ends were trimmed by 2 bases and 10 bases, with 9 bases remaining between them. The CDR3 covers 12 residues. CDR3 DNA sequence: TGTGCCAGCTCACCAACACGGGGGGAGCAGTTCTTC. This codes for CASSPTRGEQFF.

A few counts support this clonotype. V gene TRBV7-9 combines with J gene TRBJ2-7; D is unclear. With 3 bases removed from V and 5 bases from J, the gap between germline ends came to 8 bases. The CDR3 loop spans 12 amino acids. Germline CDR1 is SEHNR and CDR2 is FQNEAQ (reference sequence). CDR3 nucleotide sequence: TGTGCCAGCAGCTTCCGCCCCCACGAGCAGTACTTC. Its protein is CASSFRPHEQYF. Using reference TRBV7-9 and TRBJ2-7 for the parts outside the CDR3, the full variable domain is DTGVSQNPRHKITKRGQNVTFRCDPISEHNRLYWYRQTLGQGPEFLTYFQNEAQLEKSRLLSDRFSAERPKGSFSTLEIQRTEQGDSAMYLCASSFRPHEQYFGPGTRLTVT.

Concerning this clonotype itself: This may be a read error, as it is one base from a much larger clone. The V and J genes are TRBV6-2 or TRBV6-3 and TRBJ2-4; D not certain. V was shortened by 2 bases and J by 7 bases, with 9 bases between the two germline ends. The CDR3 extends over 13 amino acids. Germline CDR1 and CDR2: MNHEY and SVGEGT. The CDR3 region is CASSYPHRNIQYF. DNA of the CDR3: TGTGCCAGCAGTTACCCGCACCGGAACATTCAGTACTTC.

The chain employs TRBV7-6 and TRBJ2-1; 11 nucleotides line up with TRBD2. Trimming cost V 3 bases and J 7 bases; bases outside gene matches: 2. Germline V gene data show CDR1 as SGHVS and CDR2 as FNYEAQ. This CDR3 has 14 amino acids. Here the CDR3 reads CASSFTSGGNEQFF. The CDR3 region has the DNA TGTGCCAGCAGCTTCACTAGCGGGGGAAATGAGCAGTTCTTC. Complete variable domain (other parts from reference TRBV7-6 and TRBJ2-1): GAGVSQSPRYKVTKRGQDVALRCDPISGHVSLYWYRQALGQGPEFLTYFNYEAQQDKSGLPNDRFSAERPEGSISTLTIQRTEQRDSAMYRCASSFTSGGNEQFFGPGTRLTVL.

In its sample, this clonotype was seen a few times. The V call is TRBV9, the J call TRBJ1-5; no clear D gene. CDR3 length equals 16 residues. Germline CDR1 reads SGDLS; CDR2 reads YYNGEE. V dropped 5 bases and J dropped 2 bases, with 17 bases sitting between them. CDR3 loop: CASSAGIGWGNQPQHF. As DNA, the CDR3 is TGTGCCAGCAGTGCTGGGATTGGGTGGGGCAATCAGCCCCAGCATTTT.

This clonotype was observed a few times. The genes are TRBV20-1 and TRBJ2-7; no firm D call. V shed 4 bases and J shed 7 bases, with 14 bases lying between them. The CDR3 is 12 residues long. Germline CDR1 DFQATT, CDR2 SNEGSKA (reference sequence). CDR3 in amino acids: CSAIPRLVEQYF. CDR3 DNA sequence: TGCAGTGCTATTCCAAGGTTGGTGGAGCAGTACTTC.

There are a few counts of this clonotype. The chain carries TRBV7-8 and TRBJ2-3, with D hard to call. Germline lookup yields CDR1 SGHVS and CDR2 FQNEAQ. The V end lost 4 bases, the J end lost 5 bases, and 19 bases lay between the germline ends. This CDR3 contains 16 residues. This chain's CDR3 is CASSSPGSVAVDTQYF. In DNA form, the CDR3 reads TGTGCCAGCAGCTCACCCGGGTCAGTAGCCGTAGATACGCAGTATTTT. The full variable domain, rest sourced from reference TRBV7-8 and TRBJ2-3, is GAGVSQSPRYKVAKRGQDVALRCDPISGHVSLFWYQQALGQGPEFLTYFQNEAQLDKSGLPSDRFFAERPEGSVSTLKIQRTQQEDSAVYLCASSSPGSVAVDTQYFGPGTRLTVL.

This clonotype has a count of ten or more. The chain combines TRBV14 with TRBJ1-5; no reliable D call. Germline CDR1 reads SGHDN; CDR2 reads FVKESK. This CDR3 is 22 amino acids long. V lost 1 base and J lost 2, with 30 bases in between. CDR3 sequence: CASSQVGRTYTRCYYGNQPQHF. The CDR3 DNA is TGTGCCAGCAGCCAAGTCGGACGAACTTACACCCGTTGCTACTATGGCAATCAGCCCCAGCATTTT.

Notes on this clonotype: At one end the junction does not follow the germline gene, possibly because of a read error. V is TRBV12-3 or TRBV12-4 and J is TRBJ1-2; D is undetermined. The CDR3 sequence is 12 residues long. The CDR3 is CASSFPPPRLFF. The CDR3 region has the DNA TGTGCCAGCAGTTTTCCCCCCCCTAGGTTGTTCTTC.

This clonotype has just a few counts. The V call is TRBV7-2, the J call TRBJ2-5; 13 nucleotides line up with TRBD2. Germline V gene sequence: CDR1 SGHTA, CDR2 FQGNSA. The CDR3 sequence is 15 residues long. The V gene end was trimmed by 5 bases and the J gene end by 4 bases; junction bases not matched to a gene: 4. The CDR3 DNA reads TGTGCCAGCAGCCCGGGACTAGCGGGGACAGAGACCCAGTACTTC. Protein sequence: CASSPGLAGTETQYF.

V usage is TRBV11-2 and J usage is TRBJ1-1; D is unresolved. Germline-derived CDR1 and CDR2 are SGHAT and FQNNGV. The CDR3 covers 13 residues. V was shortened by 0 bases and J by 6 bases, with 8 bases between the two germline ends. The CDR3, as DNA: TGTGCCAGCAGCTTAGACCAGCTCTCTGAAGCTTTCTTT. Translating it yields CASSLDQLSEAFF.